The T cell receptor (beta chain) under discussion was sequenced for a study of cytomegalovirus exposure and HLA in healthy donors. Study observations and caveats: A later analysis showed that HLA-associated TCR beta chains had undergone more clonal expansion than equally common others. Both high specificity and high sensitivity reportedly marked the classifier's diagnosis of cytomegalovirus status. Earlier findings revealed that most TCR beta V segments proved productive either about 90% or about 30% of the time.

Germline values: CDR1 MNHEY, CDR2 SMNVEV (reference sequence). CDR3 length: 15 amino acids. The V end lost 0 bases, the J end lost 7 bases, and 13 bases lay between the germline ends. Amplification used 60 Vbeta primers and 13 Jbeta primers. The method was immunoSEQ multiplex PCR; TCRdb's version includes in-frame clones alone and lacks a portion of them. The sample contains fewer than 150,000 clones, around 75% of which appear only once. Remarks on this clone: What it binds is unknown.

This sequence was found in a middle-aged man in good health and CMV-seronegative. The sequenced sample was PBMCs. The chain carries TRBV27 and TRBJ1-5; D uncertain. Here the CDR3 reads CASSLSSMGGQPQHF. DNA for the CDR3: TGTGCCAGCAGTTTATCCTCAATGGGAGGACAGCCCCAGCATTTT.